The rows below give T cell receptor beta chains drawn from one sample of a study of OX40 agonist ivuxolimab in advanced cancers. The table came from immunoSEQ multiplex PCR; TCRdb's copy has only in-frame clones and leaves some out. The sample comprises more than 20,000 clones, approximately 90% of which are singletons, and approximately 11% rests with the top ten. Here the sequenced sample was CD4+ or CD8+ T cells sorted from blood, taken in a trial of the OX40 agonist ivuxolimab. These receptors all stem from an adult with an advanced solid tumor such as melanoma, head and neck, liver or kidney cancer. Each CDR3 is given with its conserved first and last residue. A D gene is named only where the DNA matches it firmly. Only part of the rows carry a size: once, few, many, or a class if the clone is expanded.

NA TRBJ2-7 TRBV18 NA CASSGGQRYYEQYF TGTGCCAGCTCGGGGGGACAAAGATACTACGAGCAGTACTTC
few TRBJ1-2 TRBV15 TRBD1 CATSRGPRGLLGYTF TGTGCCACCAGCAGAGGGCCCAGGGGGCTCCTCGGCTACACCTTC
NA TRBJ2-7 TRBV5-1 NA CASSLATGYREQYF TGCGCCAGCAGCTTGGCCACAGGGTACCGGGAGCAGTACTTC
NA TRBJ1-1 TRBV9 NA CASSAYDRNTEAFF TGTGCCAGCAGCGCCTACGACAGAAACACTGAAGCTTTCTTT
once TRBJ2-1 TRBV7-8 TRBD2 CASSLRTSGRIEQFF TGTGCCAGCAGCTTAAGGACTAGCGGGAGGATAGAGCAGTTCTTC
NA TRBJ2-1 TRBV15 TRBD2 CATSPSGEYGEQFF TGTGCCACCAGCCCCAGCGGGGAGTACGGTGAGCAGTTCTTC
NA TRBJ1-5 TRBV9 TRBD1 CASSSGTGSNQPQHF TGTGCCAGCAGCTCCGGGACAGGGTCCAATCAGCCCCAGCATTTT
NA TRBJ1-2 TRBV7-8 TRBD1 CASSLDTGGDGYTF TGTGCCAGCAGCTTAGACACAGGGGGCGATGGCTACACCTTC
NA TRBJ2-1 TRBV7-9 NA CASSDTGTMYNEQFF TGTGCCAGCAGCGATACAGGGACCATGTACAATGAGCAGTTCTTC
once TRBJ2-3 TRBV19 NA CASRPMGTDTQYF TGTGCCAGTAGACCCATGGGCACAGATACGCAGTATTTT
NA TRBJ2-7 TRBV11-2 TRBD1 CASATGGHEQYF TGTGCCAGCGCGACAGGGGGTCACGAGCAGTACTTC
NA TRBJ2-7 TRBV5-5 TRBD2 CASSYTSGRAYEQYF TGTGCCAGCAGCTATACTAGCGGGAGGGCCTACGAGCAGTACTTC
NA TRBJ1-1 TRBV27 TRBD1 CASKDRVRTEAFF TGTGCCAGCAAGGACAGGGTAAGGACTGAAGCTTTCTTT
NA TRBJ2-7 TRBV5-8 NA CASRPRDNLYEQYF TGTGCCAGCAGACCCCGGGACAACCTTTACGAGCAGTACTTC
NA TRBJ2-7 TRBV14 NA CASSPSGDWASYEQYF TGTGCCAGCAGCCCCTCCGGGGATTGGGCCTCCTACGAGCAGTACTTC
NA TRBJ2-2 TRBV6-7 TRBD2 CASSYSSLLAGPGELFF TGTGCCAGCAGTTACTCGAGTCTACTAGCGGGGCCCGGGGAGCTGTTTTTT
few TRBJ2-6 TRBV4-1 NA CASSLLADQAPLSGANVLTF TGCGCCAGCAGCCTCCTCGCGGACCAGGCACCCCTGTCTGGGGCCAACGTCCTGACTTTC
NA TRBJ2-1 TRBV2 TRBD1 CASSSPGQGRYEQFF TGTGCCAGCAGCAGTCCGGGACAGGGAAGGTATGAGCAGTTCTTC
NA TRBJ2-5 TRBV9 NA CASSVRGGNLKPKDF TGTGCCAGCAGCGTAAGAGGAGGGAACCTCAAACCGAAGGACTTC
NA TRBJ1-5 TRBV6-5 NA CASKGGGPNQPQHF TGTGCCAGCAAGGGGGGGGGTCCAAATCAGCCCCAGCATTTT
NA TRBJ2-5 TRBV7-9 NA CASTSYRVGETQYF TGTGCCAGCACTTCGTACAGGGTGGGGGAGACCCAGTACTTC
NA TRBJ2-7 TRBV9 TRBD1 CASSGTGKSPYEQYF TGTGCCAGCAGCGGGACAGGGAAAAGCCCCTACGAGCAGTACTTC
NA TRBJ2-3 TRBV15 TRBD2 CATSRDFSAGGGDTQYF TGTGCCACCAGCAGAGATTTCTCAGCGGGAGGAGGAGATACGCAGTATTTT
few TRBJ2-1 TRBV20-1 TRBD2 CSALSSGEQFF TGCAGTGCTTTATCTAGCGGAGAGCAGTTCTTC
few TRBJ1-2 TRBV7-9 NA CASSLPTGFRYGYTF TGTGCCAGCAGCCTTCCAACGGGGTTTCGCTATGGCTACACCTTC
NA TRBJ2-5 TRBV4-2 TRBD2 CASSQDMVAGGLETQYF TGTGCCAGCAGCCAAGATATGGTAGCGGGAGGGCTCGAGACCCAGTACTTC
few TRBJ2-7 TRBV29-1 NA CSVEPGADEQYF TGCAGCGTTGAACCGGGGGCGGATGAGCAGTACTTC
NA TRBJ2-7 TRBV7-9 TRBD1 CASSSRDRGYEQYF TGTGCCAGCAGCTCCCGGGACAGGGGTTACGAGCAGTACTTC
NA TRBJ2-7 TRBV9 NA CASSPFGGRYEQYF TGTGCCAGCAGCCCTTTCGGGGGCCGTTACGAGCAGTACTTC
NA TRBJ1-1 TRBV27 NA CASSKGGTEAFF TGTGCCAGCAGTAAAGGGGGCACTGAAGCTTTCTTT